This record concerns one TCR beta chain sequence. Antigen unknown. Assay used: immunoSEQ multiplex PCR; TCRdb lists only in-frame clones, some missing. This sample has some 130,000 clones, with around nine tenths found just once. The germline gives CDR1 LGHNA, CDR2 YNFKEQ. The CDR3 loop spans 12 amino acids. V was clipped by 1 base and J by 14 bases, with 9 bases between them. The data stem from a study of T cell responses to AZD1222 COVID-19 vaccine. The study's findings and limits: Unmutated variant regions reportedly attract nearly half of all spike-specific TCRs. The donors showed a predominance of white British ancestry and of females, with possible underestimation of clonal diversity. At baseline, seropositivity was found in only a handful of AZD1222 recipients.

This sequence was found in an adult in good health. V is TRBV4-2 and J is TRBJ1-6; D is uncertain. Here the sequenced sample was peripheral blood, taken on day 0 of AZD1222 vaccination. The CDR3 region is CASSQAESSLHF. The CDR3 nucleotides are TGTGCCAGCAGCCAAGCGGAGTCATCCCTCCACTTT.